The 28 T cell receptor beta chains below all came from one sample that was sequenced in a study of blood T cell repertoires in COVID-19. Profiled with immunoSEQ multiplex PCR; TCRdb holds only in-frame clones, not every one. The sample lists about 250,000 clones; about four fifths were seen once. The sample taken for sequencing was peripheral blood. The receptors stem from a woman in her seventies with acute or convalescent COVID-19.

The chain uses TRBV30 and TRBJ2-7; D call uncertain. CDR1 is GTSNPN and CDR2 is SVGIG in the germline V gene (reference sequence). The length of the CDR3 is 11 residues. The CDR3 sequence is CASQASYEQYF. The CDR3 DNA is TGTGCGAGTCAGGCCTCCTACGAGCAGTACTTC.

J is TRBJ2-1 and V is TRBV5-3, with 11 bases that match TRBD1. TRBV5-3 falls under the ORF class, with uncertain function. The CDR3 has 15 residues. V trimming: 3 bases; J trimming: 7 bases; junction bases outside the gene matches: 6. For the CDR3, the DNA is TGTGCCAGAAGCTCCGGGACAGGGGGGAGAAATGAGCAGTTCTTC. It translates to CARSSGTGGRNEQFF.

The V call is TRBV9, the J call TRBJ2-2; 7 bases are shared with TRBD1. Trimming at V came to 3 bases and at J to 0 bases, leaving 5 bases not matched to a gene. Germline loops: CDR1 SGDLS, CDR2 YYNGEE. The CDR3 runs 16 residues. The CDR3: CASSALGQTNTGELFF. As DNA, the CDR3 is TGTGCCAGCAGCGCCCTGGGACAGACGAACACCGGGGAGCTGTTTTTT.

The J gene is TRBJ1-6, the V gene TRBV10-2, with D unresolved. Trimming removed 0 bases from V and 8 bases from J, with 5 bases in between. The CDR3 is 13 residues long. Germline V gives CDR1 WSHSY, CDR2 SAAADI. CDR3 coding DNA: TGCGCCAGCAGTGAGTCCCCGGATTCACCCCTCCACTTT. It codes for CASSESPDSPLHF.

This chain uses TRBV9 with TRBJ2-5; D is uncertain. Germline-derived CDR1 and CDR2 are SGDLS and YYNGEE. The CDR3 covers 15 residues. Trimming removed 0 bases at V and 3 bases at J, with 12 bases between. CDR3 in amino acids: CASSVGAVDKETQYF. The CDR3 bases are TGTGCCAGCAGCGTAGGGGCAGTTGATAAAGAGACCCAGTACTTC. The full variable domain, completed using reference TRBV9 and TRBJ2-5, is DSGVTQTPKHLITATGQRVTLRCSPRSGDLSVYWYQQSLDQGLQFLIQYYNGEERAKGNILERFSAQQFPDLHSELNLSSLELGDSALYFCASSVGAVDKETQYFGPGTRLLVL.

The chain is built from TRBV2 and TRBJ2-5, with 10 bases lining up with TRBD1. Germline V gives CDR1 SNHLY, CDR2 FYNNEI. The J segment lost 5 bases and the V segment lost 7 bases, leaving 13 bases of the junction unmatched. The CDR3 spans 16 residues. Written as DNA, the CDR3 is TGTGCCAGCATTGCGTTATGGGGACAGGGGAGGGAGACCCAGTACTTC. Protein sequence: CASIALWGQGRETQYF.

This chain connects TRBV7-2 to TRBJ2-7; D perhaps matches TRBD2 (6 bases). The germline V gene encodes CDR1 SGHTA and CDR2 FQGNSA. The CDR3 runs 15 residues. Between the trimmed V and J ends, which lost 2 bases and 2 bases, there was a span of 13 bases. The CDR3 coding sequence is TGTGCCAGCAGCTTACTTCCGGAGGGTACCTACGAGCAGTACTTC. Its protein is CASSLLPEGTYEQYF.

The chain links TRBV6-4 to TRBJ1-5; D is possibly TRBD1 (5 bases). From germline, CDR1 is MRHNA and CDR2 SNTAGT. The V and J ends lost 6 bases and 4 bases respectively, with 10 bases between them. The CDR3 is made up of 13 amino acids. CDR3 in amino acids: CASSASGNQPQHF. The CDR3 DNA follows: TGTGCCAGCAGCGCCTCAGGGAATCAGCCCCAGCATTTT.

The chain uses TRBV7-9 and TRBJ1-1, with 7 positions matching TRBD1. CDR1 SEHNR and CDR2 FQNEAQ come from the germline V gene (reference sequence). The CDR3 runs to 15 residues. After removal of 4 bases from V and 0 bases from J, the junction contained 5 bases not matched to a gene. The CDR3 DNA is TGTGCCAGCAGCTCTGCAGGGGGGATGAACACTGAAGCTTTCTTT. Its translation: CASSSAGGMNTEAFF.

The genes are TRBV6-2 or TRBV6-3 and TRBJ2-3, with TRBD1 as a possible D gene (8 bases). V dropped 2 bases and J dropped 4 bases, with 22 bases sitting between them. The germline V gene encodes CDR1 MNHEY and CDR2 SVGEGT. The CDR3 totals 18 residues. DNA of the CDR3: TGTGCCAGCAGTTACCCTCAGTGGAAACAGGGGGGGGCAGATACGCAGTATTTT. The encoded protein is CASSYPQWKQGGADTQYF.

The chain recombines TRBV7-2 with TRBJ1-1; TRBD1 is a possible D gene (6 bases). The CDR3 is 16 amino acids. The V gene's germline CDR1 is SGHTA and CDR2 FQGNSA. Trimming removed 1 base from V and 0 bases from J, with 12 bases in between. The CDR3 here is CASSLDPPGVNTEAFF. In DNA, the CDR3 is TGTGCCAGCAGCTTAGACCCCCCAGGGGTGAACACTGAAGCTTTCTTT. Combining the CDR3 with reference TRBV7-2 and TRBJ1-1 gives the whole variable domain GAGVSQSPSNKVTEKGKDVELRCDPISGHTALYWYRQSLGQGLEFLIYFQGNSAPDKSGLPSDRFSAERTGGSVSTLTIQRTQQEDSAVYLCASSLDPPGVNTEAFFGQGTRLTVV.

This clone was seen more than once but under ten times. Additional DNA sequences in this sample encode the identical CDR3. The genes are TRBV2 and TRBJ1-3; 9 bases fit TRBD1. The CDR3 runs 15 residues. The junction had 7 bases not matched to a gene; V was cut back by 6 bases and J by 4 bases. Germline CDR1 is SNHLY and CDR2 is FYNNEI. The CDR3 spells CASRTTGGSGNTIYF. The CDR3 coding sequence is TGTGCCAGCAGGACGACAGGGGGGTCAGGAAACACCATATATTTT.

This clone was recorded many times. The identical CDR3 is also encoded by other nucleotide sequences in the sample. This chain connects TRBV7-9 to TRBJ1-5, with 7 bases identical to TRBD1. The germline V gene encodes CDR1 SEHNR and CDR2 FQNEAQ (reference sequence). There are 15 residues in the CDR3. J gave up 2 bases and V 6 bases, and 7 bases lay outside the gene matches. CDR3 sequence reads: CASSSQGGGNQPQHF. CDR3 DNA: TGTGCCAGCAGTTCTCAGGGGGGCGGCAATCAGCCCCAGCATTTT.

CDR3 sequence: CASSPRGLTGELFF. The CDR3 DNA sequence: TGCGCCAGCAGTCCCAGGGGGCTCACCGGGGAGCTGTTTTTT. V gene TRBV5-1 combines with J gene TRBJ2-2; 8 bases are shared with TRBD1. The CDR3 is 14 residues long. Looked up from germline, CDR1 is SGHRS and CDR2 is YFSETQ. The trim removed 5 bases at V and 4 bases at J, leaving 4 bases unmatched.

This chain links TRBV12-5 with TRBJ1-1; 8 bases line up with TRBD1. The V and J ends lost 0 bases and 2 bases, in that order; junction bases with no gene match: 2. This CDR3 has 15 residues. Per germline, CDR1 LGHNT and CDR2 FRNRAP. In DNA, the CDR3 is TGTGCTAGTGGTTTGGTTACAGGGGGAAACACTGAAGCTTTCTTT. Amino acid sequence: CASGLVTGGNTEAFF.

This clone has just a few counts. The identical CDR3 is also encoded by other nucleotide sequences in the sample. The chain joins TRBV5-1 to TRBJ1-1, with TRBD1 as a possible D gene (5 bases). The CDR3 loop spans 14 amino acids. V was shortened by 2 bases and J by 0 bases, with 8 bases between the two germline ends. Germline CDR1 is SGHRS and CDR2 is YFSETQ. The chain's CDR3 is CASSLQDMNTEAFF. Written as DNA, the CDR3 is TGCGCCAGCAGCTTACAGGACATGAACACTGAAGCTTTCTTT.

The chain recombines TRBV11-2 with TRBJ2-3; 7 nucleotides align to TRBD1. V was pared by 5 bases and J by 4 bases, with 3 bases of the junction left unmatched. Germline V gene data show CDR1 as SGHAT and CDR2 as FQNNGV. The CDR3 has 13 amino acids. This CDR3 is CASSVGGADTQYF. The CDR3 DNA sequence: TGTGCCAGCAGCGTAGGGGGCGCAGATACGCAGTATTTT.

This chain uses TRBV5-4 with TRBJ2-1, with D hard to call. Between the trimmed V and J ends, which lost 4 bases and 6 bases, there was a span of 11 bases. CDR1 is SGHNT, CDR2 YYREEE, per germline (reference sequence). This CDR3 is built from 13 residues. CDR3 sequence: CASSPRVSNEQFF. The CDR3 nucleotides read TGTGCCAGCAGCCCCCGGGTTTCCAATGAGCAGTTCTTC.

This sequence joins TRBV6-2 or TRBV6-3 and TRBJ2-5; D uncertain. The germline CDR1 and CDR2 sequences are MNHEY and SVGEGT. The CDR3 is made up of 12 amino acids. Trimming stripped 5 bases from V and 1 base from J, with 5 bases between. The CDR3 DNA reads TGTGCCAGCAGTGTATCCCAAGAGACCCAGTACTTC. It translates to CASSVSQETQYF.

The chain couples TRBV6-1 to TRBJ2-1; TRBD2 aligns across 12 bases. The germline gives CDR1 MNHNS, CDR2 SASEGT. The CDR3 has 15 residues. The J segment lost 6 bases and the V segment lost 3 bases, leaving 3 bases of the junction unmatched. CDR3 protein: CASSDLAGGLNEQFF. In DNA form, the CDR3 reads TGTGCCAGCAGTGATCTAGCGGGGGGGCTCAATGAGCAGTTCTTC.

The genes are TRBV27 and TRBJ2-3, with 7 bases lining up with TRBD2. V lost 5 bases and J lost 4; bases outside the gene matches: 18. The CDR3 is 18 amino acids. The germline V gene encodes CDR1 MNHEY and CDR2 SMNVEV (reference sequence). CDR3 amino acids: CASSPHGRTARVADTQYF. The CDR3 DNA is TGTGCCAGCAGTCCCCACGGGAGGACCGCCAGGGTAGCAGATACGCAGTATTTT.

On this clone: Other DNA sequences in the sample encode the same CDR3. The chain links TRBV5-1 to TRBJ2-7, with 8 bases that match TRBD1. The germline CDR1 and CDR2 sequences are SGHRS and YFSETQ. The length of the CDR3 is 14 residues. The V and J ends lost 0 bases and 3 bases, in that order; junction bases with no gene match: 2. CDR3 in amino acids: CASSLGTGGYEQYF. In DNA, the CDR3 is TGCGCCAGCAGCTTGGGAACAGGGGGCTACGAGCAGTACTTC.

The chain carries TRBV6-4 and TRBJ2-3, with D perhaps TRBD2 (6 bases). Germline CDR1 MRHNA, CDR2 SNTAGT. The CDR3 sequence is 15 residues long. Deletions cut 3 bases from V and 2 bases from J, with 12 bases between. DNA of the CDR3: TGTGCCAGCAGTGATGGCCGGGGGACCACAGATACGCAGTATTTT. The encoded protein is CASSDGRGTTDTQYF.

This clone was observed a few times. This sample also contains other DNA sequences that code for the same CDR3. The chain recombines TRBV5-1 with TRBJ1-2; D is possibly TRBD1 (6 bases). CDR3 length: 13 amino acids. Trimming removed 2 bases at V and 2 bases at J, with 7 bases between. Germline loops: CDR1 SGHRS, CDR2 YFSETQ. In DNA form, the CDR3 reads TGCGCCAGCAGCTTCGACAGGAACTATGGCTACACCTTC. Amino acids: CASSFDRNYGYTF.

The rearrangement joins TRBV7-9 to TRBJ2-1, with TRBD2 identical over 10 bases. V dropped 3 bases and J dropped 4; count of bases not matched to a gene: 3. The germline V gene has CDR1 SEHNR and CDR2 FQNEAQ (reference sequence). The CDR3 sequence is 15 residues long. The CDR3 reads CASSLTSGRYNEQFF. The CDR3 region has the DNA TGTGCCAGCAGCTTGACTAGCGGGCGTTACAATGAGCAGTTCTTC.

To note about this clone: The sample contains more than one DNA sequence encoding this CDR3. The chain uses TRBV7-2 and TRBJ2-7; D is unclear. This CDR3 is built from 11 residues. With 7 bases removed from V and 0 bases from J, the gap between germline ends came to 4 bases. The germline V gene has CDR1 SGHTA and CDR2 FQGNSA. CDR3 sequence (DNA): TGTGCCAGCACCTCCTCCTACGAGCAGTACTTC. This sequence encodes CASTSSYEQYF. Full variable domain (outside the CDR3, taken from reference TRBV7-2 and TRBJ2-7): GAGVSQSPSNKVTEKGKDVELRCDPISGHTALYWYRQSLGQGLEFLIYFQGNSAPDKSGLPSDRFSAERTGGSVSTLTIQRTQQEDSAVYLCASTSSYEQYFGPGTRLTVT.

The CDR3 DNA reads as TGTGCCAGCAGCGCAACAGGGTTGGGTGGCTACACCTTC. It codes for CASSATGLGGYTF. The V and J genes are TRBV9 and TRBJ1-2, with a possible D match to TRBD1 (6 bases). This CDR3 contains 13 residues. Trimming removed 3 bases from V and 7 bases from J, with 13 bases in between. Germline lookup yields CDR1 SGDLS and CDR2 YYNGEE.

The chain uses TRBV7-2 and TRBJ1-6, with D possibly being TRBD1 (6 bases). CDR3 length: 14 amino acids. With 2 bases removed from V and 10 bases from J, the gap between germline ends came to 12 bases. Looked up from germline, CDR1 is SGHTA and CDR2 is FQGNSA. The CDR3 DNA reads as TGTGCCAGCAGCTTATACAGGGAGGGATCACCCCTCCACTTT. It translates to CASSLYREGSPLHF.